This TCR beta chain appears in the sequencing data of a study of beta chain features in type 1 diabetes. Every bit of the isolated RNA underwent reverse transcription, so sequencing read expressed TCRB transcripts. Sequencing used immunoSEQ multiplex PCR; TCRdb keeps in-frame clones, though not all of them. Among some 200,000 clones, roughly 10% were seen once, and the ten largest hold roughly 1.3%. V gave up 0 bases and J gave up 5 bases, with 14 bases separating them. CDR3 length: 16 amino acids. The germline gives CDR1 LGHNA, CDR2 YSLEER. Sequenced: central memory CD4+ T cells from blood. V usage is TRBV4-3 and J usage is TRBJ2-1; maybe TRBD1 (5 bases). The sequence was obtained from a man between 18 and 29 years old in good health. The CDR3 DNA follows: TGCGCCAGCAGCCAAGATTATCAGGGCGTTGACAATGAGCAGTTCTTC. Translation gives CASSQDYQGVDNEQFF.